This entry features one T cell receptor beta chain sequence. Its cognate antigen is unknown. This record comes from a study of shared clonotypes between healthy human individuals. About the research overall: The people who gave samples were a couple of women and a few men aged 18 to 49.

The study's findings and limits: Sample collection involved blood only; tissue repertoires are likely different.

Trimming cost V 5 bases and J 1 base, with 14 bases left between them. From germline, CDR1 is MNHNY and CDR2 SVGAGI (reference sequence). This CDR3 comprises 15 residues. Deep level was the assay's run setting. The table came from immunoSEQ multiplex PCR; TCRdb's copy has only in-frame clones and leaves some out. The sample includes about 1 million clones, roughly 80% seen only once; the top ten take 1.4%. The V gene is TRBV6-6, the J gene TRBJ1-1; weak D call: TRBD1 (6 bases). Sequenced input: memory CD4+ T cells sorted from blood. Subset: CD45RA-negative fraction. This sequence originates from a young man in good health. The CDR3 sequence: CASSEPPQGNTEAFF. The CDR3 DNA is TGTGCCAGCAGTGAGCCGCCACAGGGGAACACTGAAGCTTTCTTT.